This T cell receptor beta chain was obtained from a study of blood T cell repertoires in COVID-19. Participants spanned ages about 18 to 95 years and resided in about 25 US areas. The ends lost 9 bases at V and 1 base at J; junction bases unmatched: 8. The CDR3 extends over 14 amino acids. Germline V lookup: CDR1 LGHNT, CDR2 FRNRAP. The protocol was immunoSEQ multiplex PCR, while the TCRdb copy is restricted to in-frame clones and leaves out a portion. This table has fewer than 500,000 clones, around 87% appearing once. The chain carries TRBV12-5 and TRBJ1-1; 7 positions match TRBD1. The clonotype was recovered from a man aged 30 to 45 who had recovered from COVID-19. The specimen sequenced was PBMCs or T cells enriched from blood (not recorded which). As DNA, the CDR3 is TGTGCTAGCCACTCAGGGGGGCGGAACACTGAAGCTTTCTTT. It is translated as CASHSGGRNTEAFF.